This T cell receptor (beta chain) originates from a study of cytomegalovirus exposure and HLA in healthy donors. PCR was performed using 60 Vbeta and 13 Jbeta primers. TCRdb's copy holds only in-frame clones and misses some; the assay was immunoSEQ multiplex PCR. The sample includes tens of thousands of clones, roughly 72% of them seen just once. Of note for this clone: Its antigen is unidentified.

Whole-study findings and limits: Diagnosis of cytomegalovirus status made by the classifier reportedly showed high specificity and sensitivity. In terms of immune exposure information, only CMV serostatus was available. Association of 17,000 or so TCR beta sequences with HLA alleles was found at 0.05 false discovery rate in a later analysis.

Sequencing used PBMCs. The clonotype comes from a woman between 50 and 59 years old in good health and CMV-seropositive.

The CDR3 sequence: CATSSGRGQTQYF. The CDR3 coding sequence is TGTGCCACCAGTAGCGGGAGAGGGCAGACCCAGTACTTC. V usage is TRBV15 and J usage is TRBJ2-5; 9 bases fit TRBD2. Trimming removed 6 bases from V and 6 bases from J; junction bases left unmatched: 5. The CDR3 totals 13 residues. The germline CDR1 and CDR2 sequences are LNHNV and YYDKDF (reference sequence). Based on the CDR3 plus reference TRBV15 and TRBJ2-5, the full variable domain is DAMVIQNPRYQVTQFGKPVTLSCSQTLNHNVMYWYQQKSSQAPKLLFHYYDKDFNNEADTPDNFQSRRPNTSFCFLDIRSPGLGDTAMYLCATSSGRGQTQYFGPGTRLLVL.